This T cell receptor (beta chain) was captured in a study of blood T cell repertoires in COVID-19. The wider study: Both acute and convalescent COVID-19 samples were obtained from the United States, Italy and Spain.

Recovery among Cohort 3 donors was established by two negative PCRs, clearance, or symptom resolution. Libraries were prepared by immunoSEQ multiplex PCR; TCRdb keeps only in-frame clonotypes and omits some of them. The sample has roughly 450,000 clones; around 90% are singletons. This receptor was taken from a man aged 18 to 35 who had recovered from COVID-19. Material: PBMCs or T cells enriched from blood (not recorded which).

This chain's CDR3 is CSVSWSREKLFF. The CDR3 DNA follows: TGCAGCGTTTCATGGTCACGGGAGAAACTGTTTTTT. This sequence joins TRBV29-1 and TRBJ1-4; D unclear. This CDR3 contains 12 residues. V lost 5 bases, J lost 11 bases, and 15 bases lay in between. Germline V CDR1 and CDR2: SQVTM, ANQGSEA.